This T cell receptor beta chain emerged from a study of T cell repertoires in cytomegalovirus infection. Across the study: Signatures in public TCR beta sequences pointed to both CMV infection and matching HLA type.

Germline V gene data show CDR1 as SEHNR and CDR2 as FQNEAQ (reference sequence). The CDR3 is made up of 15 amino acids. Trimming at V came to 5 bases and at J to 3 bases, leaving 9 bases not matched to a gene. Study results and limitations: CMV-specific HLA-C-restricted TCR beta clonotypes dominated the ex vivo response. Based on cumulative public TCR beta family frequency, carriers of CMV plus the relevant HLA were identified.

TCRdb reprocessed the reads with MiXCR, giving one entry per CDR3 protein. Of about 180,000 distinct CDR3 sequences in the sample, roughly 14% were seen once. This clonotype was recorded many times. Antigen unknown. This receptor was identified in a human donor in good health (CMV status not recorded). Some clones in this sample may be carry-over from other donors' samples. V and J are TRBV7-9 and TRBJ1-2; TRBD1 matches at 7 bases. The sequenced sample consisted of PBMCs. The CDR3 DNA reads TGTGCCAGCAGCCCTCGGACAGGAGAGGACTATGGCTACACCTTC. Its translation is CASSPRTGEDYGYTF.